Each of the 12 T cell receptor beta chains below was sequenced from the same sample in a study of T cell responses to AZD1222 COVID-19 vaccine. Assay used: immunoSEQ multiplex PCR; TCRdb lists only in-frame clones, some missing. Among 150,000 or so clones, 70% to 90% were seen once, and the ten largest hold approximately 4%. This material consisted of peripheral blood, taken 28 days after the second dose of the MenACWY control vaccine. The source of these receptors is an adult who received the MenACWY meningococcal vaccine as a control.

The chain carries TRBV6-5 and TRBJ2-2; D not certain. Germline values: CDR1 MNHEY, CDR2 SVGAGI. Trimming cost V 1 base and J 3 bases, with 12 bases left between them. The CDR3 runs 16 residues. The CDR3 here is CASSYYTPAHTGELFF. The CDR3 DNA reads as TGTGCCAGCAGTTACTATACACCGGCCCACACCGGGGAGCTGTTTTTT.

The chain has TRBV27 and TRBJ1-1; D is possibly TRBD1 (5 bases). Trimming stripped 2 bases from V and 2 bases from J, with 15 bases between. Germline V gene data show CDR1 as MNHEY and CDR2 as SMNVEV (reference sequence). The CDR3 runs 16 residues. The CDR3 coding sequence is TGTGCCAGCAGTTTAACTCCGGGACTCCTAAACACTGAAGCTTTCTTT. Protein product: CASSLTPGLLNTEAFF.

This sequence joins TRBV3-1 (or the pseudogene TRBV3-2) and TRBJ2-1; no reliable D call. Germline CDR1 LGHDT, CDR2 YNNKEL (reference sequence). The CDR3 is made up of 19 amino acids. V gave up 2 bases and J gave up 0 bases, with 20 bases separating them. CDR3: CASSQLIPGRLPSYNEQFF. The CDR3 DNA reads as TGTGCCAGCAGCCAACTAATACCGGGCCGTCTTCCCTCCTACAATGAGCAGTTCTTC.

This clone has ten or more counts. V and J are TRBV11-2 and TRBJ2-2; the D gene is possibly TRBD1 (5 bases). V shed 5 bases and J shed 6 bases, with 13 bases lying between them. CDR1 and CDR2 from the germline V gene are SGHAT and FQNNGV. This CDR3 region has 14 residues. This CDR3 is CASSPPSRAGELFF. In DNA, the CDR3 is TGTGCCAGCAGCCCGCCCTCCAGGGCCGGGGAGCTGTTTTTT.

The V gene is TRBV6-6, the J gene TRBJ1-5; no reliable D call. This CDR3 has 15 amino acids. Trimming stripped 7 bases from V and 0 bases from J, with 13 bases between. Looked up from germline, CDR1 is MNHNY and CDR2 is SVGAGI (reference sequence). Here the CDR3 DNA reads TGTGCCAGCACCACGCCTTGGAATAGCAATCAGCCCCAGCATTTT. Translation gives CASTTPWNSNQPQHF.

The rearrangement uses TRBV7-8 and TRBJ1-4, with 10 bases matching TRBD1. CDR3 length equals 14 residues. V was clipped by 5 bases and J by 8 bases; unmatched bases: 5. The germline V gene has CDR1 SGHVS and CDR2 FQNEAQ. The CDR3 here is CASSPDRGLEKLFF. DNA for the CDR3: TGTGCCAGCAGCCCCGACAGGGGGCTAGAAAAACTGTTTTTT.

The gene calls are TRBV19 and TRBJ1-1, with D possibly matching TRBD1 (6 bases). The CDR3 has 13 amino acids. V was cut by 1 base and J by 5 bases, with 8 bases left in between. Germline V CDR1 and CDR2: LNHDA, SQIVND (reference sequence). The CDR3 nucleotides are TGTGCCAGTAGTATAGGAGACAGGACTGAAGCTTTCTTT. It encodes CASSIGDRTEAFF.

The genes are TRBV19 and TRBJ2-2; 8 bases match TRBD2. The CDR3 spans 14 residues. Germline CDR1 and CDR2: LNHDA and SQIVND (reference sequence). V shed 8 bases, J shed 5 bases, and the junction held 7 bases outside the gene matches. The CDR3 coding sequence is TGTGCCAGTGGGAGCGGGGGAGGAACCGGGGAGCTGTTTTTT. It translates to CASGSGGGTGELFF.

This clone was seen only once. The chain uses TRBV5-1 and TRBJ1-1; tentatively, D is TRBD1 (5 bases). With 0 bases removed from V and 0 bases from J, the gap between germline ends came to 9 bases. The germline gives CDR1 SGHRS, CDR2 YFSETQ. This CDR3 is built from 15 residues. The CDR3 region has the DNA TGCGCCAGCAGCTTGGAGACAGCATTGAACACTGAAGCTTTCTTT. Translation gives CASSLETALNTEAFF.

The J gene is TRBJ1-2, the V gene TRBV10-2; unclear D gene. The CDR3 has 13 amino acids. Germline V gene lookup returns CDR1 WSHSY and CDR2 SAAADI. The ends were cut back, 7 bases at V and 1 base at J, with 10 bases in the middle. The CDR3 reads CASTDGDNYGYTF. The CDR3 nucleotides are TGCGCCAGCACCGACGGAGATAACTATGGCTACACCTTC.

This chain links TRBV24-1 with TRBJ2-7, with unresolved D. V was pared by 2 bases and J by 5 bases, with 0 bases between. Germline CDR1 KGHDR, CDR2 SFDVKD. CDR3 size: 10 residues. The CDR3 DNA reads TGTGCCACCAGTGATTACGAGCAGTACTTC. Its protein is CATSDYEQYF.

The rearrangement links TRBV28 to TRBJ2-7, with D perhaps matching TRBD1 or TRBD2 (5 bases each). This CDR3 has 15 residues. V lost 2 bases, J lost 2 bases, and 13 bases lay in between. CDR1 and CDR2 from the germline V gene are MDHEN and SYDVKM. The CDR3 nucleotides read TGTGCCAGCAGTTTAACCGGGACGGCCCCCTACGAGCAGTACTTC. It is translated as CASSLTGTAPYEQYF.